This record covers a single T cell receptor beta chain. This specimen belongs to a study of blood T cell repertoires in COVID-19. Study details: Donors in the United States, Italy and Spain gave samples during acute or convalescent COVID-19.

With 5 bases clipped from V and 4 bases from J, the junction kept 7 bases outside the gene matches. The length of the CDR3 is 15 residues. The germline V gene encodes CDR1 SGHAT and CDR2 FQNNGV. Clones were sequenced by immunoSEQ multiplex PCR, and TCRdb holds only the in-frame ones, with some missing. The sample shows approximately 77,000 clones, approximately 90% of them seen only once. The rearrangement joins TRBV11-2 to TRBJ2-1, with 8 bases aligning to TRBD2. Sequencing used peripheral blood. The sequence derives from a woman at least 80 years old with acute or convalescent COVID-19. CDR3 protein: CASSTTRGGYNEQFF. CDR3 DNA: TGTGCCAGCAGCACCACCCGGGGGGGATACAATGAGCAGTTCTTC.